This entry concerns a single T cell receptor (beta chain). This entry is derived from a study of blood T cell repertoires in COVID-19. Overall study context: COVID-19 samples, acute and convalescent, were from the United States, Italy and Spain. Nucleic acid was either cDNA or gDNA, and it came from T cells, B-cell-depleted T cells, or PBMCs.

Per the study methods: Using reference gene primer amplification, nucleated cell counts were estimated. The method was immunoSEQ multiplex PCR; TCRdb's version includes in-frame clones alone and lacks a portion of them. The DNA gave D and trimming, while V, J and clone size come from that table. Of some 80,000 clones listed, about nine tenths are singletons. The length of the CDR3 is 13 residues. V lost 5 bases and J 2 bases, leaving 7 bases between the germline ends. CDR1 and CDR2 (germline): SGHTA, FQGNSA. The chain carries TRBV7-2 and TRBJ1-5, with D hard to call. This receptor was identified in a human donor in a cohort sampled during active COVID-19. Sequencing used peripheral blood. The CDR3 DNA reads as TGTGCCAGCAGCCTAGGGCGCAATCAGCCCCAGCATTTT. Protein sequence: CASSLGRNQPQHF.